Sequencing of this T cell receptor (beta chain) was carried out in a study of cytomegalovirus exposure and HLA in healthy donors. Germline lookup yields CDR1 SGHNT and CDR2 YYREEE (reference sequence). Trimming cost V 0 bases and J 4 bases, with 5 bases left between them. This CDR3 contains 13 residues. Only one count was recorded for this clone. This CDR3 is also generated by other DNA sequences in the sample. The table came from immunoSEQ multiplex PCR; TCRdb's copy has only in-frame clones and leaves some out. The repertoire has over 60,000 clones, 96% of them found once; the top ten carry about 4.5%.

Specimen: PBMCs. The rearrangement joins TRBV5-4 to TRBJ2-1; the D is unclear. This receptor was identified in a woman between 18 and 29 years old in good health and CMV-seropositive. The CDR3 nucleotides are TGTGCCAGCAGCTTGGCACTTTACAATGAGCAGTTCTTC. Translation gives CASSLALYNEQFF.